Each of the 16 T cell receptor beta chains below was sequenced from the same sample in a study of T-cell memory formation after mild COVID-19. MiXCR, applied by TCRdb to the 5' RACE reads, yields one record per CDR3 protein. The table shows approximately 99,000 distinct CDR3 sequences, with over 15% occurring only once. The specimen was PBMCs or a T cell subset sorted from them (not recorded which). Receptor source: a man between 18 and 35 years old who had mild COVID-19 (a few samples of this study predate the infection). Cell type and time point are not known.

This clonotype came up many times. The chain is built from TRBV7-2 and TRBJ2-5; 11 bases are a match to TRBD2. The germline CDR1 and CDR2 sequences are SGHTA and FQGNSA. Trimming cost V 5 bases and J 1 base; bases outside gene matches: 12. This CDR3 has 18 amino acids. The CDR3 nucleotides are TGTGCCAGCAGCCCCATGGGGATTAGCGGGGGGGGCCAAGAGACCCAGTACTTC. This gives the protein CASSPMGISGGGQETQYF.

This clonotype came up a few times. This rearrangement joins TRBV6-9 to TRBJ2-1, with 11 bases fitting TRBD1. The CDR3 consists of 14 residues. The germline gives CDR1 MNHGY, CDR2 SVAAGI. With V trimmed by 4 bases and J by 7 bases, 3 bases remained unmatched. The CDR3 is CASSSGQGVNEQFF. The CDR3 nucleotides read TGTGCCAGCAGTTCGGGACAGGGGGTTAATGAGCAGTTCTTC.

Many counts were recorded for this clonotype. V is TRBV20-1 and J is TRBJ2-2, with TRBD2 matching 9 bases. J gave up 4 bases and V 5 bases, and 5 bases lay outside the gene matches. Looked up from germline, CDR1 is DFQATT and CDR2 is SNEGSKA (reference sequence). This CDR3 region has 14 residues. CDR3 bases: TGCAGTGCTTTAGCGGGGGAACGCACCGGGGAGCTGTTTTTT. This codes for CSALAGERTGELFF.

This clonotype was recorded a few times. The V gene is TRBV20-1, the J gene TRBJ1-4; no clear D gene. Per germline, CDR1 DFQATT and CDR2 SNEGSKA (reference sequence). V was pared by 7 bases and J by 5 bases, with 8 bases between. This CDR3 contains 11 residues. This CDR3 reads CSGTVNEKLFF. Written as DNA, the CDR3 is TGCAGTGGGACGGTGAATGAAAAACTGTTTTTT.

The V gene is TRBV18, the J gene TRBJ2-1; 7 bases map to TRBD2. Germline CDR1 is KGHSH and CDR2 is LQKENI. Trimming at V came to 2 bases and at J to 6 bases, leaving 1 base not matched to a gene. There are 13 residues in the CDR3. The CDR3 loop reads CASSPWGGNEQFF. The CDR3 coding sequence is TGTGCCAGCTCACCATGGGGGGGCAATGAGCAGTTCTTC.

This sequence joins TRBV7-3 and TRBJ2-3; D not resolved. Trimming removed 2 bases from V and 2 bases from J, with 11 bases in between. From germline, CDR1 is SGHTA and CDR2 FQGTGA. This CDR3 comprises 15 residues. The CDR3: CASSLLGLNTDTQYF. CDR3 coding DNA: TGTGCCAGCAGCTTACTCGGGTTGAACACAGATACGCAGTATTTT. The full variable domain, its missing parts supplied by reference TRBV7-3 and TRBJ2-3, is GAGVSQTPSNKVTEKGKYVELRCDPISGHTALYWYRQSLGQGPEFLIYFQGTGAADDSGLPNDRFFAVRPEGSVSTLKIQRTERGDSAVYLCASSLLGLNTDTQYFGPGTRLTVL.

This clonotype appeared many times. The genes are TRBV12-3 or TRBV12-4 and TRBJ2-3; D may be TRBD1 or TRBD2 (5 bases each). This CDR3 has 17 amino acids. Trimming removed 6 bases at V and 4 bases at J, with 23 bases between. The CDR3 protein is CASRRAGTPRWADTQYF. The CDR3 bases are TGTGCCAGCAGGAGGGCCGGGACCCCACGGTGGGCAGATACGCAGTATTTT.

This chain connects TRBV7-9 to TRBJ2-7, with 8 nucleotides matching TRBD1. This CDR3 is 13 amino acids long. With V trimmed by 11 bases and J by 1 base, 7 bases remained unmatched. Per germline, CDR1 SEHNR and CDR2 FQNEAQ (reference sequence). The DNA of the CDR3 is TGTGCCGTGGGACAGGAGTGGTCCTACGAGCAGTACGTC. Translating it yields CAVGQEWSYEQYV.

This clonotype was recorded a few times. The chain carries TRBV7-2 and TRBJ2-2, with D possibly being TRBD1 (6 bases). Germline CDR1 SGHTA, CDR2 FQGNSA. The V end was cut by 0 bases, the J end by 3 bases, with 8 bases between. This CDR3 has 15 residues. The CDR3 DNA sequence: TGTGCCAGCAGCTTAGCACAGGGAGACACCGGGGAGCTGTTTTTT. This sequence encodes CASSLAQGDTGELFF.

The V call is TRBV29-1, the J call TRBJ2-3; weak D call: TRBD1 (6 bases). CDR1 is SQVTM, CDR2 ANQGSEA, per germline. The CDR3 is made up of 18 amino acids. V shed 4 bases and J shed 2 bases, with 25 bases lying between them. CDR3 DNA sequence: TGCAGCGTTGCTAGAGGGGGATGGTCGCGGACCCACACAGATACGCAGTATTTT. Its protein is CSVARGGWSRTHTDTQYF.

This clonotype was observed many times. V and J are TRBV7-9 and TRBJ2-5; D is uncertain. Germline V lookup: CDR1 SEHNR, CDR2 FQNEAQ (reference sequence). Deletions cut 1 base from V and 5 bases from J, with 11 bases between. The CDR3 spans 14 residues. CDR3 nucleotides: TGTGCCAGCAGCTTAGGCTCGGGCATGGAGACCCAGTACTTC. Encoded protein: CASSLGSGMETQYF.

The J gene is TRBJ2-5, the V gene TRBV5-1, with a weak D call TRBD2 (6 bases). Trimming pared 1 base from V and 5 bases from J, leaving 18 bases between. From germline, CDR1 is SGHRS and CDR2 YFSETQ. The CDR3 consists of 16 residues. CDR3 residues: CASSLPPGLRGETQYF. The CDR3 coding sequence is TGCGCCAGCAGCTTGCCCCCGGGACTCCGAGGCGAGACCCAGTACTTC.

This sequence joins TRBV25-1 and TRBJ1-1, with TRBD1 as a possible D gene (5 bases). The germline V gene encodes CDR1 MGHDK and CDR2 SYGVNS. V shed 10 bases and J shed 1 base, with 19 bases lying between them. The CDR3 length is 15 residues. CDR3 coding DNA: TGTGCCACCGTACCTCAGGGACGGGCGAACACTGAAGCTTTCTTT. Translated, it gives CATVPQGRANTEAFF.

This clonotype was observed a handful of times. This sequence joins TRBV5-1 and TRBJ1-2; D possibly corresponds to TRBD1 (6 bases). Germline CDR1 SGHRS, CDR2 YFSETQ. The CDR3 is 13 amino acids. Trimming left V 4 bases short and J 8 bases short, with 15 bases between. CDR3 region: CASSPGQGNGYTF. The CDR3 DNA is TGCGCCAGCAGCCCTGGGCAGGGGAACGGCTACACCTTC.

This rearrangement joins TRBV11-2 to TRBJ1-1, with 11 bases identical to TRBD1. Looked up from germline, CDR1 is SGHAT and CDR2 is FQNNGV. The CDR3 spans 14 residues. The V gene end was trimmed by 5 bases and the J gene end by 5 bases; junction bases not matched to a gene: 4. CDR3 DNA: TGTGCCAGCAGCATAGGGACAGGGGGGACTGAAGCTTTCTTT. Protein sequence: CASSIGTGGTEAFF.

This clonotype was found a few times. This chain uses TRBV7-9 with TRBJ1-2; a possible D gene is TRBD1 (5 bases). From germline, CDR1 is SEHNR and CDR2 FQNEAQ (reference sequence). The CDR3 covers 13 residues. The ends were cut back, 3 bases at V and 4 bases at J, with 9 bases in the middle. CDR3 nucleotide sequence: TGTGCCAGCAGCTTGGCCGGGACCTATGGCTACACCTTC. Its translation: CASSLAGTYGYTF.